Shown below are 25 T cell receptor beta chains from a single sample sequenced in a study of blood T cells in healthy people across ages. Sample-barcoded 5' priming and a J-beta primer mix drove a second PCR of 7 to 11 cycles. MiXCR, run by TCRdb on the 5' RACE reads, gives a single entry per CDR3 protein. The data contain a few hundred thousand distinct CDR3 sequences, 52% of them singletons. Material: blood. The receptor source for this set is a man aged 60-69 years in good health.

The chain combines TRBV24-1 with TRBJ2-3, with D possibly being TRBD1 (5 bases). Germline loops: CDR1 KGHDR, CDR2 SFDVKD. Trimming cost V 5 bases and J 5 bases, with 13 bases left between them. CDR3 length equals 14 residues. The CDR3 loop reads CATSAVGQQDTQYF. The CDR3 nucleotides read TGTGCCACCAGTGCCGTGGGGCAGCAAGATACGCAGTATTTT.

The CDR3 protein is CASRPSSGRAHEQYF. CDR3 in DNA: TGTGCCAGCAGACCCTCTAGCGGGAGGGCACATGAGCAGTACTTC. J is TRBJ2-7 and V is TRBV28, with 12 bases lining up with TRBD2. The CDR3 is made up of 15 amino acids. V gave up 6 bases and J gave up 7 bases; unmatched junction bases: 10. Germline assignment: CDR1 MDHEN and CDR2 SYDVKM.

This clonotype was counted many times. J is TRBJ1-2 and V is TRBV29-1; D ambiguous. This CDR3 spans 13 amino acids. Germline loops: CDR1 SQVTM, CDR2 ANQGSEA. The V end was cut by 0 bases, the J end by 4 bases, with 9 bases between. Here the CDR3 DNA reads TGCAGCGTTGAAGATCTAGACCCCTATGGCTACACCTTC. Amino acid sequence: CSVEDLDPYGYTF.

This clonotype occurred a few times. This rearrangement joins TRBV9 to TRBJ2-7, with a weak D call TRBD1 (6 bases). The J call may be in error: the DNA end matches TRBJ2-5 better. The germline gives CDR1 SGDLS, CDR2 YYNGEE. This CDR3 has 14 amino acids. The CDR3 DNA sequence: TGTGCCAGCAGCGTGCGACAGGTTGGTGAGACCCAGTACTTC. It translates to CASSVRQVGETQYF.

There are many counts of this clonotype. The chain is built from TRBV6-1 and TRBJ2-1; D gene ambiguous. Germline V CDR1 and CDR2: MNHNS, SASEGT. Trimming took off 1 base at V and 6 bases at J, with 10 bases between the two ends. The CDR3 consists of 14 residues. CDR3 protein: CASSEVLVSNEQFF. DNA for the CDR3: TGTGCCAGCAGTGAAGTTCTAGTTTCCAATGAGCAGTTCTTC.

The chain recombines TRBV28 with TRBJ2-3; D may be TRBD2 (5 bases). Germline V gene data show CDR1 as MDHEN and CDR2 as SYDVKM. The V and J ends lost 6 bases and 5 bases respectively, with 18 bases between them. The length of the CDR3 is 15 residues. CDR3 nucleotides: TGTGCCAGCAGGTCTGAGGGCAGCCCGGGAGATACGCAGTATTTT. Translated: CASRSEGSPGDTQYF.

V usage is TRBV20-1 and J usage is TRBJ2-3, with a tentative D call TRBD1 (6 bases). The V gene lost 7 bases and the J gene lost 6 bases, with 17 bases spanning the gap. The CDR3 contains 13 residues. Germline values: CDR1 DFQATT, CDR2 SNEGSKA (reference sequence). The CDR3 DNA reads as TGCAGTGGATACAGGGCCTCGGCGGATACGCAGTATTTT. Translation: CSGYRASADTQYF.

This clonotype was observed many times. The DNA is omitted, as the CDR3 cannot be located on it reliably, and the CDR3 follows TCRdb's listing. The rearrangement joins TRBV28 to TRBJ1-2; TRBD1 is the table's D call, not checked against the DNA. The CDR3 sequence runs 14 residues, both termini included. Germline CDR1 reads MDHEN; CDR2 reads SYDVKM. The CDR3 sequence is CASSSSDSYYGYTF.

The CDR3 DNA follows: TGCAGTGTTCGGACAGGGGGCCTCTATGGCTACACCTTC. This gives the protein CSVRTGGLYGYTF. The chain has TRBV20-1 and TRBJ1-2; 11 bases line up with TRBD1. The CDR3 has 13 amino acids. Germline lookup yields CDR1 DFQATT and CDR2 SNEGSKA (reference sequence). V shed 7 bases and J 4 bases; nucleotides not matched to a gene: 5.

The chain recombines TRBV20-1 with TRBJ2-1, with D unclear. The J call is in doubt because the DNA end fits TRBJ2-7 better. The CDR3 runs 14 residues. Germline V lookup: CDR1 DFQATT, CDR2 SNEGSKA (reference sequence). The CDR3 sequence is CSASPSSGENEQYF. As DNA, the CDR3 is TGCAGTGCTAGTCCCAGCAGTGGTGAAAATGAGCAGTACTTC.

This chain links TRBV29-1 with TRBJ2-7; D is tentatively TRBD1 or TRBD2 (6 bases each). The germline CDR1 and CDR2 sequences are SQVTM and ANQGSEA. Trimming shortened V by 6 bases and J by 0 bases, and 12 bases separated the two germline ends. The CDR3 is made up of 13 amino acids. CDR3 protein: CSVQGGFSYEQYF. CDR3 DNA sequence: TGCAGCGTCCAAGGGGGGTTCTCCTACGAGCAGTACTTC.

This clonotype was detected only a few times. The rearrangement uses TRBV20-1 and TRBJ1-1; D is ambiguous. V was clipped by 7 bases and J by 2 bases, with 11 bases between them. CDR1 and CDR2 (germline): DFQATT, SNEGSKA (reference sequence). The CDR3 has 12 residues. DNA for the CDR3: TGCAGTGTCGGCCGGGCTAACACTGAAGCTTTCTTT. Encoded protein: CSVGRANTEAFF.

The genes are TRBV20-1 and TRBJ2-1; 7 bases map to TRBD2. Matching the DNA end better, TRBJ2-7 makes the J call doubtful. Germline CDR1 is DFQATT and CDR2 is SNEGSKA (reference sequence). This CDR3 is 15 amino acids long. In DNA form, the CDR3 reads TGCAGTGCTAGAGATTTAGGACTAGGTTACAATGAGCAGTACTTC. It translates to CSARDLGLGYNEQYF.

Regarding this clonotype: This sequence may be a read error, since a much larger clone differs from it by one base. The chain joins TRBV20-1 to TRBJ2-7; 15 nucleotides line up with TRBD2. Germline V gives CDR1 DFQATT, CDR2 SNEGSKA (reference sequence). This CDR3 comprises 18 residues. The CDR3 loop is CSVRNARTSGRDTYEQYF. The CDR3 DNA is TGCAGTGTTAGAAACGCCCGGACTAGCGGGAGGGACACCTACGAGCAGTACTTC.

This chain connects TRBV4-2 to TRBJ2-1; a weak D match, TRBD2 (5 bases). The CDR3 is 16 amino acids. Per the germline V gene, CDR1 is LGHNA and CDR2 is YNFKEQ. V was shortened by 3 bases and J by 4 bases, with 16 bases between the two germline ends. CDR3 DNA sequence: TGTGCCAGCAGCCATATCGAGGAAAGAGGGTACAATGAGCAGTTCTTC. Translation gives CASSHIEERGYNEQFF.

The chain is built from TRBV21-1 and TRBJ2-5; the table calls TRBD2, which could not be checked here. TRBV21-1 is classified as a pseudogene. The CDR3 has 17 residues. The CDR3 loop is CASSNPVRLAGKETQYF. In nucleotides, the CDR3 is TGTGCCAGCAGCAATCCGGTACGACTAGCGGGGAAAGAGACCCAGTACTTC.

This clonotype was detected ten times or more. The CDR3 loop is CASSQVGTALEEQYF. CDR3 DNA: TGTGCCAGCAGTCAGGTAGGGACTGCCCTGGAGGAGCAGTACTTC. The chain uses TRBV28 and TRBJ2-7; a weak D match, TRBD2 (6 bases). Trimming left V 5 bases short and J 7 bases short, with 21 bases between. The CDR3 sequence is 15 residues long. The germline V gene encodes CDR1 MDHEN and CDR2 SYDVKM.

The chain is built from TRBV6-7 and TRBJ2-4; D possibly corresponds to TRBD1 (5 bases). The J call could be wrong; TRBJ2-7 is a better fit for the DNA end. TRBV6-7 is recorded as an ORF, its role being uncertain. This CDR3 has 13 amino acids. The CDR3 DNA sequence: TGTGCCAGCAGTCCAGGGCACCGGGACGAGCAGTACTTC. Its translation is CASSPGHRDEQYF.

The chain has TRBV10-3 and TRBJ2-5; D is perhaps TRBD1 (5 bases). Trimming pared 10 bases from V and 0 bases from J, leaving 15 bases between. CDR3 length equals 14 residues. Germline-derived CDR1 and CDR2 are ENHRY and SYGVKD. The CDR3 region has the DNA TGTGCCACCTCACAGGCTTCGTACCAAGAGACCCAGTACTTC. Its protein is CATSQASYQETQYF.

This clonotype appeared many times. The V gene is TRBV29-1, the J gene TRBJ2-7, with D uncertain. Germline loops: CDR1 SQVTM, CDR2 ANQGSEA. This CDR3 spans 14 amino acids. V was pared by 7 bases and J by 0 bases, with 16 bases between. CDR3 loop: CSALIPRDSYEQYF. The CDR3 nucleotides read TGCAGCGCCCTTATACCAAGAGACTCCTACGAGCAGTACTTC.

CDR3 sequence (DNA): TGCAGTGCCCTAAGGGGGGCGGGAGGCTACACCTTC. Residues: CSALRGAGGYTF. V gene TRBV20-1 combines with J gene TRBJ1-2; TRBD1 is a possible D gene (6 bases). V lost 6 bases, J lost 8 bases, and 16 bases lay in between. CDR1 DFQATT and CDR2 SNEGSKA come from the germline V gene (reference sequence). CDR3 length: 12 residues.

CDR3: CCLSSGGRTGELFF. CDR3 DNA sequence: TGCTGCCTATCTAGCGGGGGCCGCACCGGGGAGCTGTTTTTT. The gene calls are TRBV29-1 and TRBJ2-2, with 10 bases identical to TRBD2. This CDR3 contains 14 residues. CDR1 and CDR2 (germline): SQVTM, ANQGSEA.

The chain uses TRBV20-1 and TRBJ2-7, with no clear D. With the DNA end fitting TRBJ2-4 better, the J assignment may be wrong. The CDR3 is made up of 12 amino acids. Germline loops: CDR1 DFQATT, CDR2 SNEGSKA (reference sequence). CDR3 in amino acids: CSARRSQNIQYF. CDR3 DNA sequence: TGCAGTGCTAGGCGTAGTCAAAACATTCAGTACTTC.

The gene calls are TRBV20-1 and TRBJ2-1; 7 nucleotides agree with TRBD2. The length of the CDR3 is 16 residues. CDR1 is DFQATT and CDR2 is SNEGSKA in the germline V gene (reference sequence). The junction had 7 bases not matched to a gene; V was cut back by 0 bases and J by 2 bases. CDR3 DNA: TGCAGTGCTAGAGATCCTACCGGGGGGACCTACAATGAGCAGTTCTTC. It yields the protein CSARDPTGGTYNEQFF.

The chain links TRBV7-9 to TRBJ1-1, with D maybe TRBD1 (5 bases). The germline gives CDR1 SEHNR, CDR2 FQNEAQ (reference sequence). The CDR3 has 14 amino acids. V dropped 5 bases and J dropped 6 bases, with 16 bases sitting between them. In DNA form, the CDR3 reads TGTGCCAGCAGCGTAGTAGGGGCGCTGGCTGAAGCTTTCTTT. Encoded protein: CASSVVGALAEAFF.